The 29 T cell receptor beta chains listed next were all sequenced from one sample in a study of T-cell reconstitution after alpha-beta-depleted transplantation in children. Preparation of the TCRbeta library used unique molecular identifiers. Using its own MiXCR run on the PCR reads, TCRdb lists one record per CDR3 protein. In the table there are 750,000 to 950,000 distinct CDR3 sequences, around 15% of which are singletons. The source was PBMCs, mostly from graft donor cells, collected 360 days after TCRalphabeta/CD19-depleted stem cell transplant. The receptors shown here come from a male patient between 10 and 17 years old who had a stem cell transplant for acute lymphoblastic leukemia, so the T cells may come from the graft donor.

This clonotype occurred a few times. The chain uses TRBV12-3 or TRBV12-4 and TRBJ1-3; no clear D. V was shortened by 5 bases and J by 2 bases, with 16 bases between the two germline ends. There are 16 residues in the CDR3. The chain's CDR3 is CASSPPRRGPGNTIYF. The CDR3 DNA reads as TGTGCCAGCAGTCCCCCACGTAGAGGGCCTGGAAACACCATATATTTT.

V and J are TRBV7-2 and TRBJ2-1, with D possibly being TRBD2 (6 bases). Germline-derived CDR1 and CDR2 are SGHTA and FQGNSA. The CDR3 totals 16 residues. Trimming removed 4 bases from V and 2 bases from J, with 15 bases in between. CDR3 sequence (DNA): TGTGCCAGCAGCTCGCTTCTCGGGGGAGCCTACAATGAGCAGTTCTTC. As protein: CASSSLLGGAYNEQFF.

The chain joins TRBV2 to TRBJ2-7; no firm D call. The CDR3 is made up of 14 amino acids. Germline CDR1 reads SNHLY; CDR2 reads FYNNEI. V was clipped by 4 bases and J by 3 bases, with 13 bases between them. CDR3 bases: TGTGCCAGCAGTGTAGGCCCCCGATACTACGAGCAGTACTTC. This translates into CASSVGPRYYEQYF. The full variable domain, with the rest looked up from reference TRBV2 and TRBJ2-7, is EPEVTQTPSHQVTQMGQEVILRCVPISNHLYFYWYRQILGQKVEFLVSFYNNEISEKSEIFDDQFSVERPDGSNFTLKIRSTKLEDSAMYFCASSVGPRYYEQYFGPGTRLTVT.

The rearrangement links TRBV15 to TRBJ2-5; TRBD2 aligns across 7 bases. CDR1 LNHNV and CDR2 YYDKDF come from the germline V gene (reference sequence). The CDR3 runs to 14 residues. Trimming took 6 bases from V and 5 from J; bases not matched to a gene: 9. The CDR3 spells CATRPYWEGETQYF. In nucleotides, the CDR3 is TGTGCCACCAGACCGTACTGGGAGGGGGAGACCCAGTACTTC.

The chain combines TRBV7-8 with TRBJ2-1; 9 nucleotides align to TRBD2. After removal of 3 bases from V and 4 bases from J, the junction contained 4 bases not matched to a gene. Germline CDR1 is SGHVS and CDR2 is FQNEAQ. The CDR3 runs to 15 residues. The chain's CDR3 is CASSLSGRLYNEQFF. The DNA of the CDR3 is TGTGCCAGCAGCTTGAGCGGGAGGCTTTACAATGAGCAGTTCTTC.

This clonotype was seen a handful of times. The chain carries TRBV4-1 and TRBJ2-7; 11 positions match TRBD2. This CDR3 contains 15 residues. Germline lookup yields CDR1 MGHRA and CDR2 YSYEKL. J was trimmed by 3 bases and V by 4 bases; bases with no gene match: 5. DNA of the CDR3: TGCGCCAGCAGCCCACTAGCGGGAGAGAGCTACGAGCAGTACTTC. Encoded protein: CASSPLAGESYEQYF.

This clonotype was counted a few times. The genes are TRBV5-6 and TRBJ2-5; D gene uncertain. V lost 5 bases and J 0 bases, leaving 14 bases between the germline ends. Germline values: CDR1 SGHDT, CDR2 YYEEEE. The CDR3 spans 15 residues. In nucleotides, the CDR3 is TGTGCCAGCAGTTTTCCGACCCCGTACCAAGAGACCCAGTACTTC. This translates into CASSFPTPYQETQYF.

The table lists this clonotype with a few counts. The J gene is TRBJ1-2, the V gene TRBV25-1; D uncertain. The CDR3 sequence is 16 residues long. The germline V and J ends were trimmed by 3 bases and 5 bases, with 19 bases remaining between them. CDR1 and CDR2 from the germline V gene are MGHDK and SYGVNS. This CDR3 reads CASSDGNGVFEYGYTF. As DNA, the CDR3 is TGTGCCAGCAGTGATGGGAACGGGGTGTTTGAATATGGCTACACCTTC.

The chain couples TRBV29-1 to TRBJ2-7, with D tentatively TRBD1 or TRBD2 (6 bases each). CDR1 SQVTM and CDR2 ANQGSEA come from the germline V gene. The V gene lost 3 bases and the J gene lost 5 bases, with 17 bases spanning the gap. The CDR3 is made up of 14 amino acids. The CDR3 loop is CSVEGGRGTDEQYF. As DNA, the CDR3 is TGCAGCGTTGAGGGGGGCAGGGGTACCGACGAGCAGTACTTC.

The chain has TRBV6-5 and TRBJ1-4, with 7 bases matching TRBD1. The V segment lost 6 bases and the J segment 0 bases; nucleotides outside the gene matches: 7. Per the germline V gene, CDR1 is MNHEY and CDR2 is SVGAGI. This CDR3 spans 16 amino acids. The CDR3 region has the DNA TGTGCCAGCAGGTCGGACAGGCGAGCAACTAATGAAAAACTGTTTTTT. Its translation is CASRSDRRATNEKLFF.

The gene calls are TRBV18 and TRBJ2-7; tentatively, D is TRBD1 or TRBD2 (5 bases each). The CDR3 totals 14 residues. V lost 2 bases and J lost 3, with 11 bases in between. Germline V gene sequence: CDR1 KGHSH, CDR2 LQKENI. The CDR3 DNA sequence: TGTGCCAGCTCACCAGGGGGAGCCCACTACGAGCAGTACTTC. It codes for CASSPGGAHYEQYF.

This clonotype turned up a few times. The chain is built from TRBV7-9 and TRBJ1-1; no reliable D call. CDR1 and CDR2 from the germline V gene are SEHNR and FQNEAQ (reference sequence). The length of the CDR3 is 13 residues. Trimming shortened V by 4 bases and J by 7 bases, and 13 bases separated the two germline ends. CDR3 bases: TGTGCCAGCAGCTCTCTGAGGGATTTTGAAGCTTTCTTT. As protein: CASSSLRDFEAFF. The full variable domain, in which reference TRBV7-9 and TRBJ1-1 provide the parts outside the CDR3, is DTGVSQNPRHKITKRGQNVTFRCDPISEHNRLYWYRQTLGQGPEFLTYFQNEAQLEKSRLLSDRFSAERPKGSFSTLEIQRTEQGDSAMYLCASSSLRDFEAFFGQGTRLTVV.

The chain combines TRBV4-1 with TRBJ2-7; no reliable D call. In germline, CDR1 is MGHRA, CDR2 YSYEKL. V lost 0 bases, J lost 3 bases, and 9 bases lay in between. The CDR3 consists of 14 residues. CDR3 in DNA: TGCGCCAGCAGCCAAGATGAACGAGGCTACGAGCAGTACTTC. Amino acid sequence: CASSQDERGYEQYF.

This clonotype was seen a few times. The chain carries TRBV3-1 and TRBJ2-2; 9 bases fit TRBD2. This CDR3 spans 15 amino acids. V was pared by 7 bases and J by 0 bases, with 3 bases of the junction left unmatched. In germline, CDR1 is LGHDT, CDR2 YNNKEL (reference sequence). The CDR3 loop is CASTTSGTNTGELFF. The CDR3 DNA reads TGTGCCAGCACGACTAGCGGTACGAACACCGGGGAGCTGTTTTTT.

This chain joins TRBV2 and TRBJ2-2, with 13 nucleotides matching TRBD2. The V gene's germline CDR1 is SNHLY and CDR2 FYNNEI. There are 19 residues in the CDR3. V shed 7 bases, J shed 3 bases, and the junction held 14 bases outside the gene matches. In DNA form, the CDR3 reads TGTGCCAGCAACCTAGCCGGGACTAGCGGGATAGGGGACACCGGGGAGCTGTTTTTT. Its protein product is CASNLAGTSGIGDTGELFF.

This clonotype was detected a few times. V and J are TRBV28 and TRBJ2-1; D remains unclear. The CDR3 runs 12 residues. V was shortened by 5 bases and J by 9 bases, with 11 bases between the two germline ends. The germline gives CDR1 MDHEN, CDR2 SYDVKM. This chain's CDR3 is CASSPALIEQFF. The CDR3 DNA is TGTGCCAGCAGTCCAGCCTTGATTGAGCAGTTCTTC.

The sample holds a few counts of this clonotype. The chain employs TRBV12-3 or TRBV12-4 and TRBJ2-4; D remains ambiguous. Trimming took 6 bases from V and 0 from J, leaving 12 bases between them. CDR3 length: 15 amino acids. The CDR3 here is CASRKQYLAKNIQYF. CDR3 sequence (DNA): TGTGCCAGCAGAAAACAGTACTTAGCCAAAAACATTCAGTACTTC.

About this clonotype: This likely comes from a read error, as the CDR3 has no conserved phenylalanine or tryptophan at its end. The chain recombines TRBV15 with TRBJ2-7, with TRBD1 matching 9 bases. From germline, CDR1 is LNHNV and CDR2 YYDKDF (reference sequence). J gave up 5 bases and V 6 bases, and 14 bases lay outside the gene matches. CDR3 length: 16 residues. This CDR3 reads CATSPLVTGGWDEQYS. Here the CDR3 DNA reads TGTGCCACCAGTCCCCTAGTAACAGGGGGCTGGGACGAGCAGTACTCC.

The rearrangement uses TRBV9 and TRBJ2-7; TRBD2 aligns across 7 bases. CDR1 is SGDLS and CDR2 is YYNGEE in the germline V gene. Trimming removed 7 bases from V and 3 bases from J; junction bases left unmatched: 13. CDR3 size: 15 residues. This chain's CDR3 is CASGGGGRGGYEQYF. CDR3 sequence (DNA): TGTGCCAGCGGTGGGGGAGGGCGAGGTGGCTACGAGCAGTACTTC.

The chain recombines TRBV4-1 with TRBJ1-4; no clear D gene. CDR3 size: 15 residues. Germline V lookup: CDR1 MGHRA, CDR2 YSYEKL. V lost 1 base to trimming and J lost 3 bases, with 9 bases between them. The CDR3 bases are TGCGCCAGCAGCCAAGTTGCGGTCGCTAATGAAAAACTGTTTTTT. Translated: CASSQVAVANEKLFF.

The chain is built from TRBV5-1 and TRBJ2-5; 12 bases line up with TRBD2. The germline gives CDR1 SGHRS, CDR2 YFSETQ. V lost 4 bases and J lost 1; bases outside the gene matches: 5. This CDR3 region has 16 residues. The CDR3 loop is CASSIASGRAQETQYF. Here the CDR3 DNA reads TGCGCCAGCAGCATAGCTAGCGGGAGGGCCCAAGAGACCCAGTACTTC.

V usage is TRBV7-2 and J usage is TRBJ2-7; D unresolved. This CDR3 contains 12 residues. Germline assignment: CDR1 SGHTA and CDR2 FQGNSA. With 5 bases removed from V and 3 bases from J, the gap between germline ends came to 8 bases. This CDR3 is CASSLIYYEQYF. Written as DNA, the CDR3 is TGTGCCAGCAGCCTGATTTACTACGAGCAGTACTTC.

This clonotype came up a few times. The chain joins TRBV30 to TRBJ2-1, with 8 bases aligning to TRBD2. The CDR3 totals 14 residues. Trimming removed 1 base from V and 7 bases from J; junction bases left unmatched: 6. CDR1 and CDR2 (germline): GTSNPN, SVGIG (reference sequence). CDR3 nucleotide sequence: TGTGCCTGGAGTGAGGCCACTAGCGGTAATGAGCAGTTCTTC. Amino acids: CAWSEATSGNEQFF. Full variable domain (outside the CDR3, taken from reference TRBV30 and TRBJ2-1): SQTIHQWPATLVQPVGSPLSLECTVEGTSNPNLYWYRQAAGRGLQLLFYSVGIGQISSEVPQNLSASRPQDRQFILSSKKLLLSDSGFYLCAWSEATSGNEQFFGPGTRLTVL.

This clonotype was counted between two and nine times. The gene calls are TRBV7-6 and TRBJ2-1; D gene uncertain. V lost 1 base, J lost 5 bases, and 9 bases lay in between. The V gene's germline CDR1 is SGHVS and CDR2 FNYEAQ. CDR3 length: 14 amino acids. CDR3 sequence (DNA): TGTGCCAGCAGCTTAGAGAAGGTCCACAATGAGCAGTTCTTC. This codes for CASSLEKVHNEQFF.

This rearrangement joins TRBV12-3 or TRBV12-4 to TRBJ2-5; D remains unclear. V was shortened by 3 bases and J by 5 bases, with 16 bases between the two germline ends. The CDR3 spans 15 residues. The chain's CDR3 is CASSFGVLVKETQYF. DNA for the CDR3: TGTGCCAGCAGTTTTGGGGTATTAGTAAAGGAGACCCAGTACTTC.

The gene calls are TRBV29-1 and TRBJ1-2, with D possibly being TRBD1 (5 bases). V lost 5 bases and J 2 bases, leaving 9 bases between the germline ends. The CDR3 covers 12 residues. CDR1 is SQVTM, CDR2 ANQGSEA, per germline. This CDR3 reads CSVPGENYGYTF. Written as DNA, the CDR3 is TGCAGCGTTCCGGGGGAGAACTATGGCTACACCTTC.

The chain joins TRBV20-1 to TRBJ2-5; tentative D call: TRBD1 (5 bases). CDR1 and CDR2 from the germline V gene are DFQATT and SNEGSKA (reference sequence). The CDR3 consists of 11 residues. The V gene lost 4 bases and the J gene lost 5 bases, with 8 bases spanning the gap. The CDR3 is CSATTVETQYF. The DNA of the CDR3 is TGCAGTGCTACGACAGTCGAGACCCAGTACTTC.

This chain joins TRBV5-1 and TRBJ2-1; D unresolved. In germline, CDR1 is SGHRS, CDR2 YFSETQ. The CDR3 is 13 residues long. V lost 0 bases to trimming and J lost 10 bases, with 11 bases between them. The CDR3 nucleotides are TGCGCCAGCAGCTTGGGTGCGTTGCAGGAGCAGTTCTTC. This codes for CASSLGALQEQFF.

The rearrangement links TRBV13 to TRBJ2-1; 8 nucleotides agree with TRBD2. V lost 9 bases to trimming and J lost 16 bases; unmatched junction nucleotides: 17. There are 13 residues in the CDR3. Per germline, CDR1 PRHDT and CDR2 FYEKMQ (reference sequence). The CDR3 nucleotides read TGTGCCAGGAGCAAAACTAGCGGAGGGGCTGGATTCTTC. Its protein product is CARSKTSGGAGFF.